This T cell receptor beta chain was identified in a study of T cell responses to AZD1222 COVID-19 vaccine. Study as a whole: Analysis merged second doses at about 4 or about 12 weeks. Findings and caveats of the study: There were mostly white British donors and more females than males, and clonal diversity was possibly underestimated. Reports say nearly half of spike-specific TCRs go after unmutated variant regions.

As for this clone: The antigen remains unidentified.

TCRdb's table, derived via immunoSEQ multiplex PCR, lists solely in-frame clones and lacks some. Of more than 95,000 clones listed, around 87% are singletons. V was trimmed by 3 bases and J by 2 bases, leaving 9 bases between them. Germline-derived CDR1 and CDR2 are LGHDT and YNNKEL (reference sequence). The CDR3 extends over 14 amino acids. The receptor comes from an adult in good health. The material sequenced was peripheral blood, taken on day 0 of AZD1222 vaccination. The chain employs TRBV3-1 (or the pseudogene TRBV3-2) and TRBJ2-3; unclear D gene. In DNA form, the CDR3 reads TGTGCCAGCAGCCATGGAACCTCCACAGATACGCAGTATTTT. It encodes CASSHGTSTDTQYF.